A selection of T cell receptor beta chains follows, all from one sample in a study of T cell responses to AZD1222 COVID-19 vaccine. Clones were read by immunoSEQ multiplex PCR, and TCRdb kept only the in-frame ones, dropping some. This table has tens of thousands of clones, roughly 88% appearing once. The source material was peripheral blood, sampled on day 0 of AZD1222 vaccination. These receptor sequences come from an adult in good health. CDR3s include the opening cysteine and the closing phenylalanine or tryptophan. Each record gives: CDR3 length, V gene, CDR3 protein.

>13|TRBV11-3
CASRPANTGELFF
>14|TRBV5-1
CASSPIAGFGEQYF
>15|TRBV7-9
CASSLVAGGYNEQFF
>12|TRBV25-1
CASTPGDQSQYF
>13|TRBV7-2
CASSPGLVNEQFF
>15|TRBV5-4
CASSLGQGFPDTQYF
>14|TRBV5-1
CASRREGVVTEAFF
>17|TRBV5-1
CASSSQAGGPLYNEQFF
>13|TRBV2
CASSELGGTEAFF
>16|TRBV5-1
CASSLVEIQSSYEQYF
>15|TRBV11-2
CASSSFGGGLDTQYF
>13|TRBV28
CASSLHGSQPQHF
>14|TRBV21-1
CASSRQGSNQPQHF
>15|TRBV7-3
CASSLNSAGSTEAFF
>14|TRBV28
CASSWGVSRYGYTF
>14|TRBV19
CASSPGLASYEQYF
>12|TRBV28
CASSERDTEAFF
>12|TRBV6-5
CASRGGNAEAFF
>11|TRBV27
CASSLGEKLFF
>13|TRBV12-3/TRBV12-4
CASSAGGGQPQHF
>16|TRBV10-3
CAIGGSGSTPSSEQYF
>12|TRBV19
CAIPTGMGGYTF
>15|TRBV19
CASIPGTGGDYGYTF
>13|TRBV2
CASSEDMNTEAFF
>13|TRBV6-5
CASSYSSVETQYF
>15|TRBV7-8
CASSPQGSVTYGYTF
>13|TRBV9
CASSPGGPYEQYF
>16|TRBV9
CASSGGGQPGSYEQYF
>12|TRBV7-9
CASSWIGDEQFF
>12|TRBV7-2
CASSLAVGELFF
>14|TRBV28
CASSLSDRNTEAFF
>13|TRBV7-2
CASSSQGVYGYTF
>17|TRBV28
CASSSSLATSSYNEQFF
>14|TRBV6-2/TRBV6-3
CASSYYRTDYEQYF
>14|TRBV5-4
CASSLSQSYNEQFF
>13|TRBV30
CAWTRDGGTEAFF
>14|TRBV5-1
CASSFGTGSYEQYF
>15|TRBV19
CASSTGQGYAGELFF
>14|TRBV28
CASSPGVGRYEQYF
>17|TRBV19
CASSIAASGGGTDTQYF
>14|TRBV9
CASSVGDRGRPLHF
>18|TRBV28
CASSQPRRGSYSNQPQHF
>20|TRBV4-2
CASSHNYDRGAGTTNEKLFF
>12|TRBV29-1
CSVEQGNTEAFF
>14|TRBV19
CASSISGGRTEAFF
>15|TRBV28
CASRSGGRSNQPQHF
>13|TRBV18
CASSLLGTGELFF
>14|TRBV7-2
CASSFAGRTDTQYF
>13|TRBV2
CASKLLASGELFF
>14|TRBV6-5
CASSYSASIVEAFF